The sequence of this T cell receptor (beta chain) was determined in a study of blood T cell repertoires in COVID-19. Study-wide context: Nucleic acid was either cDNA or gDNA, and it came from T cells, B-cell-depleted T cells, or PBMCs.

Source study methods: It was from reference gene primer amplification that nucleated cell counts were estimated. Assay used: immunoSEQ multiplex PCR; TCRdb lists only in-frame clones, some missing. V and J calls and clone size are given by that table; D and trimming were obtained from the DNA. Of around 37,000 clones listed, 85% are singletons. The CDR3 is 15 amino acids. V lost 1 base to trimming and J lost 2 bases; unmatched junction nucleotides: 5. Germline-derived CDR1 and CDR2 are SGHRS and YFSETQ. The sequence derives from a man in his fifties with active COVID-19. This chain uses TRBV5-1 with TRBJ2-5; 7 nucleotides line up with TRBD2. Sequencing was performed on peripheral blood. DNA of the CDR3: TGCGCCAGCAGCTTGCTGGCGGGGGTACAAGAGACCCAGTACTTC. Encoded protein: CASSLLAGVQETQYF.